This T cell receptor beta chain derives from a study of T cell responses to AZD1222 COVID-19 vaccine (dated by TCRdb to the early 2020s). Concerning the study at large: TCR sequencing was performed for over 230 trial participants, of whom roughly 200 were given two doses of AZD1222 and approximately 25 were given two doses of MenACWY control vaccine. Enrollment into the trials was organized by age into subgroups of 18-55, 56-69 and 70-plus years, and those subgroups contained about 150, 27 and 61 TCR-sequenced participants, respectively. The investigation overall reported the following: Conclusions about previously exposed vaccinees were limited because only six AZD1222 recipients were SARS-CoV-2 seropositive at baseline. Epitopes outside the regions mutated in the B.1.351 and B.1.1.7 variants were reportedly recognized by nearly half of the unique spike-specific TCRs. The vaccine-associated CD4 TCRs covered the entire spike protein, and the dominant responses fell in regions 160-218 and 743-854. A significant rise in spike-specific TCR breadth and depth was observed after two AZD1222 doses relative to day 0 and relative to MenACWY recipients. Participants were mostly white British and included more females than males, and it was suggested by the authors that clonal diversity may have been underestimated. In the small 56-69-year group, the increase in depth fell short of significance, most likely because of low power. Because no day 14 peak-response samples were available, repertoires were characterized only after the peak T cell response.

The sample holds a few counts of this clone. Its binding antigen is unknown. Base-call qualities are not available, and no considerably larger clone is one nucleotide away. From the cysteine up to the phenylalanine, the CDR3 has a length of 15 residues. CDR3 DNA only is kept here, 45 bases in frame from base 1. The germline V gene (reference sequence) sets CDR1 to SEHNR and CDR2 to FQNEAQ. The junction carries 13 bases between V and J, which are trimmed by 5 bases and 2 bases respectively. The CDR3 regions of human TCRbeta chains were analyzed by immunosequencing. Per the original workflow: Repertoire TCRs were matched against a reference library of SARS-CoV-2-specific TCRs generated with the MIRA antigen-specificity platform. Breadth was defined as the fraction of unique TCRs that were SARS-CoV-2-associated. Depth was defined as the fraction of total T cells that were SARS-CoV-2-associated. Using the MIRA data, every spike-specific TCR was mapped to the spike region that the TCR reacted to and assigned to either a CD4 or a CD8 class. Log10-transformed breadth and depth values were compared by one-way ANOVA with Sidak's multiple comparisons tests. Imported from immuneACCESS, the table was reduced by TCRdb to in-frame sequences with V and J called. These copies leave out some clones; in studies compared against another copy, an unresolved V gene accounts for under half, and the cause of the remainder is not known. V and J calls and clone size come straight from that table; D and trimming were deduced from the DNA. The sample table contains tens of thousands of clones; only one count was recorded for around 90% of them. Approximately 40% of the sample comes from the top ten.

The label giving this sample's time point can be read as: about 28 days (+/-7) after the second vaccine dose. Because spike-specific TCR depth and breadth did not differ between the two schedules, AZD1222 recipients who got a second dose at roughly 4 weeks were pooled with those who got a second dose at roughly 12 weeks. Vaccinee samples came from UK trials COV001 and COV002, including a single-blind randomized controlled phase 2/3 trial of AZD1222 (ChAdOx1 nCoV-19) in healthy adults. Trial participant PBMC samples were collected at day 0 and day 28 after the second dose for TCRbeta chain sequencing.

The V and J segments used are TRBV7-9 and TRBJ2-1; the D gene is perhaps TRBD2, from 5 matching bases. The sequence came from an adult who received the AZD1222 COVID-19 vaccine. The source material was peripheral blood, sampled 28 days after the second AZD1222 dose. The nucleotide sequence reads as follows: TGTGCCAGCAGCCAGGTATTCGGGGCCTACAATGAGCAGTTCTTC. Translated, this gives CASSQVFGAYNEQFF.